This T cell receptor beta chain was identified in a study of blood T cells in healthy people across ages. Sample-barcoded 5' priming and a J-beta primer mix drove a second PCR of about 6 to 12 cycles. One entry per CDR3 protein results from TCRdb running MiXCR on the 5' RACE reads. The table has over 700,000 distinct CDR3 sequences, roughly 25% seen once. Germline V gives CDR1 SGHAT, CDR2 FQNNGV. Unmatched junction bases numbered 17, after V lost 3 bases and J lost 1 base. This CDR3 comprises 20 residues. The same sample was also studied in work on T cells of mothers and their children.

This chain joins TRBV11-2 and TRBJ2-1; 8 bases agree with TRBD1. The TCR was taken from a boy under 18 in good health. The sequenced sample was blood. CDR3 sequence (DNA): TGTGCCAGCAGCTTGGGAGGACAGGGCATGTTCGGTTGGTCCTACAATGAGCAGTTCTTC. This translates into CASSLGGQGMFGWSYNEQFF.